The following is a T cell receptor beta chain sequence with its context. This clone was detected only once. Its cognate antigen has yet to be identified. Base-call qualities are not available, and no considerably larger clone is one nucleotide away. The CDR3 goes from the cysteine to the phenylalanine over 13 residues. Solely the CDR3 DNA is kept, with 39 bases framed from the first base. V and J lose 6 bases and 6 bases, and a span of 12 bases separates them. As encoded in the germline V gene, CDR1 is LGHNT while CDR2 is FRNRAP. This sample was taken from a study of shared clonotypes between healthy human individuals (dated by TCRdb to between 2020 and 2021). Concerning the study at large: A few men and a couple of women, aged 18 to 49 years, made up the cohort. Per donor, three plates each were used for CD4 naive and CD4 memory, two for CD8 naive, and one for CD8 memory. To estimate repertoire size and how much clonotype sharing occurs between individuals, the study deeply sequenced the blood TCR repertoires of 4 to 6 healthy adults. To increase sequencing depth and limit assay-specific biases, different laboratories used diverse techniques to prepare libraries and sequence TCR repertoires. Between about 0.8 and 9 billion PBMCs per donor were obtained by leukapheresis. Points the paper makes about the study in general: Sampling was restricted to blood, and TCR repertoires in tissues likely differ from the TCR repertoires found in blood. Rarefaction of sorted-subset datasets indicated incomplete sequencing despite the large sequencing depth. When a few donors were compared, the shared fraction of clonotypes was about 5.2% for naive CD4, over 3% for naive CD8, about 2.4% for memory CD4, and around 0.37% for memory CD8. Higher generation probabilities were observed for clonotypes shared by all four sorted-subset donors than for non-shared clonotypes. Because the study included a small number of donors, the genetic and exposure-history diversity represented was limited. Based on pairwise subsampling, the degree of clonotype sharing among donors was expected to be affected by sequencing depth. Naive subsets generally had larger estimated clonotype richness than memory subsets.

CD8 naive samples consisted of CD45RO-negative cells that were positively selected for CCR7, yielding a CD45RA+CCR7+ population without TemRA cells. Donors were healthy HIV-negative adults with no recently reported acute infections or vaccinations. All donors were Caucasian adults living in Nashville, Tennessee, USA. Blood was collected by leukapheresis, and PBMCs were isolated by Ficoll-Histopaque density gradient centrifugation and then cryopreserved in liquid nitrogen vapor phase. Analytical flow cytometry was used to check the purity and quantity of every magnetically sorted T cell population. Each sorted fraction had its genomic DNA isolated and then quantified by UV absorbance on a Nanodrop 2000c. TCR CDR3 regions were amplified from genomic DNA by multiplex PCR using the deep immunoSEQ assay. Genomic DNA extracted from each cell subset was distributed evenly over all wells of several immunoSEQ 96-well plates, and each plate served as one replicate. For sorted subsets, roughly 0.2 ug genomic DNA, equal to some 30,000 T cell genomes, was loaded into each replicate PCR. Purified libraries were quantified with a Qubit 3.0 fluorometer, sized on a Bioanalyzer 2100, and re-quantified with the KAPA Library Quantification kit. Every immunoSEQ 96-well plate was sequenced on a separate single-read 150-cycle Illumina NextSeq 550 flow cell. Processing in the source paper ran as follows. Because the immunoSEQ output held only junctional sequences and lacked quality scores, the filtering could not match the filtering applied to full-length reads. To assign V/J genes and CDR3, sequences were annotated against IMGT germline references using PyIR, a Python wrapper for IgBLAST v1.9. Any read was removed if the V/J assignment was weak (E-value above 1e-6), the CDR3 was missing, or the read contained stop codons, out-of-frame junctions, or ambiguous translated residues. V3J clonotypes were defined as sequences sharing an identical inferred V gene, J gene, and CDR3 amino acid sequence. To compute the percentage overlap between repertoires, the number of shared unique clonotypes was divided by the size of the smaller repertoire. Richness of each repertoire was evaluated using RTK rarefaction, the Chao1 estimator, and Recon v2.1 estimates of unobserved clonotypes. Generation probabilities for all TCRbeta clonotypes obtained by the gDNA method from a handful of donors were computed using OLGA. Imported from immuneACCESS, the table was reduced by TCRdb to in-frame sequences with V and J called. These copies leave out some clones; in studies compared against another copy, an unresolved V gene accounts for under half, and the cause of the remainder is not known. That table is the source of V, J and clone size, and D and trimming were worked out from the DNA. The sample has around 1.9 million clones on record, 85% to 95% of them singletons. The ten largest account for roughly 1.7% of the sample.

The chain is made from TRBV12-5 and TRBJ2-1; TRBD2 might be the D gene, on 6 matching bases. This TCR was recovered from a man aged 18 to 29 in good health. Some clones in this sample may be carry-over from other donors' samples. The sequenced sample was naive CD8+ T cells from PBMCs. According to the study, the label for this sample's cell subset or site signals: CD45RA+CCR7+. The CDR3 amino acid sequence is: CASGTDYSNEQFF. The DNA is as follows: TGTGCTAGTGGGACGGACTATAGCAATGAGCAGTTCTTC.